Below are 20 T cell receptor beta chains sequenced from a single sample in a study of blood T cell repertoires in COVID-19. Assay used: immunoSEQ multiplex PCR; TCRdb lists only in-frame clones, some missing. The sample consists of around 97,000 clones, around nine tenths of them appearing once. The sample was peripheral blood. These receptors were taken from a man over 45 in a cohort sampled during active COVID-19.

The CDR3 DNA is TGCGCCAGCAGCTTAACCGGGACAGGGATGGCCGGGGAGCTGTTTTTT. This gives the protein CASSLTGTGMAGELFF. The V call is TRBV5-1, the J call TRBJ2-2, with 9 nucleotides matching TRBD1. Germline V lookup: CDR1 SGHRS, CDR2 YFSETQ. The CDR3 totals 16 residues. The J segment lost 6 bases and the V segment lost 2 bases, leaving 8 bases of the junction unmatched.

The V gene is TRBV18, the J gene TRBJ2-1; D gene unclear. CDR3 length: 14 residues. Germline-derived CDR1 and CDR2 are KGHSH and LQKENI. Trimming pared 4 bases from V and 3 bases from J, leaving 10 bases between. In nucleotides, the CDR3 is TGTGCCAGCTCACAGGAGCGTGTCTACAATGAGCAGTTCTTC. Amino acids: CASSQERVYNEQFF.

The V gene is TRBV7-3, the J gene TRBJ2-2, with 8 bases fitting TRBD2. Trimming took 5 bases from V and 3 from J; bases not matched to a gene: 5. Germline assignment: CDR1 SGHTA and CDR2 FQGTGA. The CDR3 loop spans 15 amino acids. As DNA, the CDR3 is TGTGCCAGCAGCGGTAGCGGGGCTCACACCGGGGAGCTGTTTTTT. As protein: CASSGSGAHTGELFF.

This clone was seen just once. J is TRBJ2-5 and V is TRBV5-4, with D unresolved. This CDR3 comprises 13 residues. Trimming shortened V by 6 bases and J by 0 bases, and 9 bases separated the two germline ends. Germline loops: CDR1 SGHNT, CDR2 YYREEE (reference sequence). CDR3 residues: CASTPPYQETQYF. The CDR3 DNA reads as TGTGCCAGCACCCCTCCTTACCAAGAGACCCAGTACTTC.

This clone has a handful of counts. CDR3 in amino acids: CASSLVSRGKTQYF. DNA of the CDR3: TGTGCCAGCAGCTTAGTGTCCAGGGGAAAGACCCAGTACTTC. The chain combines TRBV11-2 with TRBJ2-5; perhaps TRBD1 as D (6 bases). The V gene's germline CDR1 is SGHAT and CDR2 FQNNGV. The CDR3 runs to 14 residues. V gave up 1 base and J gave up 6 bases, with 12 bases separating them.

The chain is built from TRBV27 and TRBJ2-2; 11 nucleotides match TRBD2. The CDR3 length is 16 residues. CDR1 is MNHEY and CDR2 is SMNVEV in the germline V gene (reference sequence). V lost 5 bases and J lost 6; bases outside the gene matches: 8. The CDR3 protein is CASSTLSGGAAGELFF. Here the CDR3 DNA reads TGTGCCAGCAGTACCCTTAGCGGGGGGGCCGCCGGGGAGCTGTTTTTT.

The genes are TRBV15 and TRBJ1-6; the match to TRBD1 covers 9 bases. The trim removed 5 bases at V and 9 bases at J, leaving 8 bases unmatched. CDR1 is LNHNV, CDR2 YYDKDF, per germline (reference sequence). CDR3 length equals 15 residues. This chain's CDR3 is CATSWEDRGGSPLHF. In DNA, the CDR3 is TGTGCCACCAGCTGGGAGGACAGGGGAGGTTCACCCCTCCACTTT.

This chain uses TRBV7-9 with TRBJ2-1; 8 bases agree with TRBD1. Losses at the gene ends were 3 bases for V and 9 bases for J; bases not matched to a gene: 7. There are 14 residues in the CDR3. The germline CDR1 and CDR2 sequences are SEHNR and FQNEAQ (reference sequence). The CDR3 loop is CASSLGQGAGEQFF. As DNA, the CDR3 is TGTGCCAGCAGCTTGGGGCAGGGGGCCGGTGAGCAGTTCTTC. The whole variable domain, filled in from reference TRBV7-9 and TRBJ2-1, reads DTGVSQNPRHKITKRGQNVTFRCDPISEHNRLYWYRQTLGQGPEFLTYFQNEAQLEKSRLLSDRFSAERPKGSFSTLEIQRTEQGDSAMYLCASSLGQGAGEQFFGPGTRLTVL.

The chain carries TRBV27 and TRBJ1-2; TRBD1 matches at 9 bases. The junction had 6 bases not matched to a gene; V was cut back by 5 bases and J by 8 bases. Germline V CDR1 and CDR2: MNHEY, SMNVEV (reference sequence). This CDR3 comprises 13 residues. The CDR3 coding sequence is TGTGCCAGCAGTAAAACAGGGGGCTACGGCTACACCTTC. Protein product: CASSKTGGYGYTF.

The DNA for the CDR3 is TGTGCCAGCAGTGAAGGGGCAGGGTTAAATCAGCCCCAGCATTTT. This sequence encodes CASSEGAGLNQPQHF. This chain links TRBV2 with TRBJ1-5, with D possibly TRBD1 on 5 matching bases. Germline lookup yields CDR1 SNHLY and CDR2 FYNNEI. The CDR3 has 15 residues. The V end lost 1 base, the J end lost 4 bases, and 11 bases lay between the germline ends.

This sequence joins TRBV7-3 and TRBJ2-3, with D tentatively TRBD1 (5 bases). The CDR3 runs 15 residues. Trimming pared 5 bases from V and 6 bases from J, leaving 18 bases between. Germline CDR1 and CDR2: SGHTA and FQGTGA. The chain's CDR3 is CASSPTVGVKDTQYF. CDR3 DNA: TGTGCCAGCAGCCCGACAGTTGGGGTCAAGGATACGCAGTATTTT.

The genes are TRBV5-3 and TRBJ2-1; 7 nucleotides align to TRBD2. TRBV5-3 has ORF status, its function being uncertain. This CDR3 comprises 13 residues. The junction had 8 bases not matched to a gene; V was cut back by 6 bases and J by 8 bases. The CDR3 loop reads CARNPAGSHEQFF. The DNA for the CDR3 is TGTGCCAGAAATCCAGCGGGGTCCCATGAGCAGTTCTTC.

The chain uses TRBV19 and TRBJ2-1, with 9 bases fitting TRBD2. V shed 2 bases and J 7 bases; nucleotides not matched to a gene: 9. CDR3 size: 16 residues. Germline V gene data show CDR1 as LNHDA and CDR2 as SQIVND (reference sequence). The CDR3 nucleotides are TGTGCCAGTAGTATATTCCCGCGGGAGGGTGTAAATGAGCAGTTCTTC. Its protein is CASSIFPREGVNEQFF.

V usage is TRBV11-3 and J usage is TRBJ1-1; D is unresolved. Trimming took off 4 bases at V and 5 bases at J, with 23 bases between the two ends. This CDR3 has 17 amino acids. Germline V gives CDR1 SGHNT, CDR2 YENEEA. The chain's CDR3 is CASSSSSRLVSMTEAFF. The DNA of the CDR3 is TGTGCCAGCAGCTCGTCCTCCAGGTTGGTCAGTATGACTGAAGCTTTCTTT.

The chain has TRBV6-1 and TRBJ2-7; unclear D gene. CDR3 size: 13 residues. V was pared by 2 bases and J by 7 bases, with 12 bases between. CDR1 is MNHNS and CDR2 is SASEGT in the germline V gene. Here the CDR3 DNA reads TGTGCCAGCAGTGAAAACTCCGTAATGGAGCAGTACGTC. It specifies CASSENSVMEQYV.

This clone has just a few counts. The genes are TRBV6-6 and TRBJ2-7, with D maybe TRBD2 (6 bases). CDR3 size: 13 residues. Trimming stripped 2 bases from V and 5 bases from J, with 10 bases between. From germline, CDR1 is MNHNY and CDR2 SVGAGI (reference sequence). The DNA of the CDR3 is TGTGCCAGCAGTTACAGTCCGGGGGACGAGCAGTACGTC. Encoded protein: CASSYSPGDEQYV.

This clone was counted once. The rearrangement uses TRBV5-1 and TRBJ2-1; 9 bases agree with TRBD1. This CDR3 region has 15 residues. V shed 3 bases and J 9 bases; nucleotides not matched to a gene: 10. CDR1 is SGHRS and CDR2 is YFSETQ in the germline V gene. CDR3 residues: CASSWGTGSKSEQFF. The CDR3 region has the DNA TGCGCCAGCAGCTGGGGGACAGGGAGTAAAAGTGAGCAGTTCTTC.

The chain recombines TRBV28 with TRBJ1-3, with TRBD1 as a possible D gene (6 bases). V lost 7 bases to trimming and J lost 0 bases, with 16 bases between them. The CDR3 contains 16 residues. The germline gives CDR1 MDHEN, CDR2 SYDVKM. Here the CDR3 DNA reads TGTGCCAGCAATAGGGGGTTTCCCAGCTCTGGAAACACCATATATTTT. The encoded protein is CASNRGFPSSGNTIYF.

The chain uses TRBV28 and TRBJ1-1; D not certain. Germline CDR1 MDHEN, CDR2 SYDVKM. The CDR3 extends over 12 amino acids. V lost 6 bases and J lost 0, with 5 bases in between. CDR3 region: CASSEVNTEAFF. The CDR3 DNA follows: TGTGCCAGCAGCGAGGTGAACACTGAAGCTTTCTTT.

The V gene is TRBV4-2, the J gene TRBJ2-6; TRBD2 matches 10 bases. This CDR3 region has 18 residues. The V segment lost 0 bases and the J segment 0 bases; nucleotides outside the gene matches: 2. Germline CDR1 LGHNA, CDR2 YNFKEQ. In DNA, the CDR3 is TGTGCCAGCAGCCAAGATAGCGGGGGGCTCTCTGGGGCCAACGTCCTGACTTTC. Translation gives CASSQDSGGLSGANVLTF.